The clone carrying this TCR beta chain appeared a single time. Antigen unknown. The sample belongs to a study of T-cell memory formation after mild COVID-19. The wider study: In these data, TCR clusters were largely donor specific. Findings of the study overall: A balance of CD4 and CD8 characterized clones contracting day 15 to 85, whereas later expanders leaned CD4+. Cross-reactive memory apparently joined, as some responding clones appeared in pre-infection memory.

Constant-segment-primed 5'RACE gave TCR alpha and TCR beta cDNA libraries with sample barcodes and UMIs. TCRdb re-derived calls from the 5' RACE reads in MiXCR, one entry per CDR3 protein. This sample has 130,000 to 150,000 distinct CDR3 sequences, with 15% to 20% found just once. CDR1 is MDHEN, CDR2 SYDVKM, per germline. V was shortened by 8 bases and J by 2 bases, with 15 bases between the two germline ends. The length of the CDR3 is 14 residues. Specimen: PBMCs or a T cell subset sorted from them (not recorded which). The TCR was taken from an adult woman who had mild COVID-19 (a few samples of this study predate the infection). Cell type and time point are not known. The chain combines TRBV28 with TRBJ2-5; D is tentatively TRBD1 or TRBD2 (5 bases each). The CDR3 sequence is CASRGHPLQETQYF. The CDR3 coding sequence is TGTGCCAGCCGGGGCCATCCGTTACAAGAGACCCAGTACTTC.